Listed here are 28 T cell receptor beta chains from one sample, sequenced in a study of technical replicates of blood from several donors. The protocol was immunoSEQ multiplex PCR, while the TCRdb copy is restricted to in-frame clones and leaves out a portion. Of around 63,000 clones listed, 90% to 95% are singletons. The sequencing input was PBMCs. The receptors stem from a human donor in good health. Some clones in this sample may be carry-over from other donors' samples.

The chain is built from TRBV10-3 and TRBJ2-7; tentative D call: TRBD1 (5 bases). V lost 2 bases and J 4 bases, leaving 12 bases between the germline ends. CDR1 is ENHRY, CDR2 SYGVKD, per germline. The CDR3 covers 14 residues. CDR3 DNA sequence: TGTGCCATCAGTGAGCTGAGGACACTTTACGAGCAGTACTTC. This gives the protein CAISELRTLYEQYF.

The CDR3 loop reads CASSRDSWDPQHF. CDR3 bases: TGTGCCAGCAGCCGGGACAGTTGGGATCCCCAGCATTTT. The chain is built from TRBV7-9 and TRBJ1-5; 7 bases match TRBD1. Unmatched junction bases numbered 8, after V lost 5 bases and J lost 10 bases. CDR1 and CDR2 from the germline V gene are SEHNR and FQNEAQ (reference sequence). The CDR3 runs to 13 residues.

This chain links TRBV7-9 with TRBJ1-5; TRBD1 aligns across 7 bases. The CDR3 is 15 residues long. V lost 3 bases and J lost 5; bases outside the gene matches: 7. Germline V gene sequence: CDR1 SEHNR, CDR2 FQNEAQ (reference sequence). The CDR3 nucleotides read TGTGCCAGCAGCTTCGGGACAGCGCCGGATCAGCCCCAGCATTTT. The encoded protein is CASSFGTAPDQPQHF.

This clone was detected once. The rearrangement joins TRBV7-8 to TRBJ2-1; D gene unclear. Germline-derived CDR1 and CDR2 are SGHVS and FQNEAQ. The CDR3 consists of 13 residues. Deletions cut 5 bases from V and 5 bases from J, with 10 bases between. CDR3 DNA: TGTGCCAGCAGCCTTAGTTCACACAATGAGCAGTTCTTC. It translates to CASSLSSHNEQFF.

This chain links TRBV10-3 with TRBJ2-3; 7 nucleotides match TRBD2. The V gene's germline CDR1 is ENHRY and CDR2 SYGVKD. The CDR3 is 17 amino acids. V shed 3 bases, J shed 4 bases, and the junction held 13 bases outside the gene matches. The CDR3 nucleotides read TGTGCCATCAGTGACGCCCGGGGAGGGCTAGCGCCAGATACGCAGTATTTT. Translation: CAISDARGGLAPDTQYF.

DNA for the CDR3: TGTGCCAGTAGTTTGACAGGGGGTTCCTACGAGCAGTACTTC. Translation: CASSLTGGSYEQYF. The J gene is TRBJ2-7, the V gene TRBV19; 9 bases fit TRBD1. Unmatched junction bases numbered 3, after V lost 5 bases and J lost 1 base. This CDR3 has 14 amino acids. Looked up from germline, CDR1 is LNHDA and CDR2 is SQIVND (reference sequence).

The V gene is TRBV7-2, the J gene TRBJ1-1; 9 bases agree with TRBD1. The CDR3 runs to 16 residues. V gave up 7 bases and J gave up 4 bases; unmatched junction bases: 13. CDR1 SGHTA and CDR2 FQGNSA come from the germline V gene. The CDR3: CASNLANPGQGTEAFF. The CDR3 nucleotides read TGTGCCAGCAACTTGGCCAACCCGGGACAGGGCACTGAAGCTTTCTTT.

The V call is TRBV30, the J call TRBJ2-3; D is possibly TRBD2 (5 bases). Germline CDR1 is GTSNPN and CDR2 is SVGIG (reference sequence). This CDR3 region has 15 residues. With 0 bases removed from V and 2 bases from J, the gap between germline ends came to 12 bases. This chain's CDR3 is CAWSVGSWATDTQYF. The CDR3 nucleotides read TGTGCCTGGAGTGTGGGGAGCTGGGCCACAGATACGCAGTATTTT. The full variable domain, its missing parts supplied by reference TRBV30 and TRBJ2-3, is SQTIHQWPATLVQPVGSPLSLECTVEGTSNPNLYWYRQAAGRGLQLLFYSVGIGQISSEVPQNLSASRPQDRQFILSSKKLLLSDSGFYLCAWSVGSWATDTQYFGPGTRLTVL.

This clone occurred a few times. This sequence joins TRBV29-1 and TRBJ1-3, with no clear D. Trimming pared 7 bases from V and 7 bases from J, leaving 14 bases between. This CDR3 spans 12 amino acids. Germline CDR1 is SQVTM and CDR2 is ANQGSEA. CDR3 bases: TGCAGCGGAATAAACAGATTTAACACCATATATTTT. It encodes CSGINRFNTIYF.

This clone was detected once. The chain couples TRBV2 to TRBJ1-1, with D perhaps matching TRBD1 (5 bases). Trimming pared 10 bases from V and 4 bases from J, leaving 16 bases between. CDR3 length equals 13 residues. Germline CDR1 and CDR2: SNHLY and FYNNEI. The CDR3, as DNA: TGTGCCACCAAGCCGGGGGTTAGCACTGAAGCTTTCTTT. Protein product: CATKPGVSTEAFF.

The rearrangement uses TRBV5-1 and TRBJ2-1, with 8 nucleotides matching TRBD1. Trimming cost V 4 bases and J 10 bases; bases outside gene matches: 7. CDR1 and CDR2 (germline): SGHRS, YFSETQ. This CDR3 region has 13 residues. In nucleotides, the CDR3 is TGCGCCAGCAGCGACCAGGGGGCAGGGGAGCAGTTCTTC. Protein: CASSDQGAGEQFF. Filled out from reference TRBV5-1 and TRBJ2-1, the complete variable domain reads KAGVTQTPRYLIKTRGQQVTLSCSPISGHRSVSWYQQTPGQGLQFLFEYFSETQRNKGNFPGRFSGRQFSNSRSEMNVSTLELGDSALYLCASSDQGAGEQFFGPGTRLTVL.

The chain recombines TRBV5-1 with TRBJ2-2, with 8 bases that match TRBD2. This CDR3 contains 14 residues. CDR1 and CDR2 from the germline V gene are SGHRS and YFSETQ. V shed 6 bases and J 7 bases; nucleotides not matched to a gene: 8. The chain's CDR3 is CASMGSGSFGELFF. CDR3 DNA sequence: TGCGCCAGCATGGGCAGCGGGAGTTTCGGGGAGCTGTTTTTT.

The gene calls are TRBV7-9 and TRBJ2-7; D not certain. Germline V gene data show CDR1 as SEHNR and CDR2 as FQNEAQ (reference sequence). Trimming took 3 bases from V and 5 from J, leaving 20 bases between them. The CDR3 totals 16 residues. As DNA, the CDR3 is TGTGCCAGCAGCTTGGGTCAGAGGCAACTCCTGGACGAGCAGTACTTC. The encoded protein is CASSLGQRQLLDEQYF.

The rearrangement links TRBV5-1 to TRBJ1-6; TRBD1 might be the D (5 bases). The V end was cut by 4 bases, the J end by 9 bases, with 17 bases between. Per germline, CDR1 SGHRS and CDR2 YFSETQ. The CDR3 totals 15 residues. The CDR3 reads CASSLSGGLSSPLHF. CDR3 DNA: TGCGCCAGCAGCCTCTCGGGGGGACTCAGTTCACCCCTCCACTTT. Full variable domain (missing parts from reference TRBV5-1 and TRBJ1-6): KAGVTQTPRYLIKTRGQQVTLSCSPISGHRSVSWYQQTPGQGLQFLFEYFSETQRNKGNFPGRFSGRQFSNSRSEMNVSTLELGDSALYLCASSLSGGLSSPLHFGNGTRLTVT.

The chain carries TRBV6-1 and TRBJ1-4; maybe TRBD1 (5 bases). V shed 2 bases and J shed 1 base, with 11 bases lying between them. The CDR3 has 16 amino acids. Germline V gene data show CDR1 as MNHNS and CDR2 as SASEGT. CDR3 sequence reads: CASSENLGRTNEKLFF. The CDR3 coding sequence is TGTGCCAGCAGTGAAAATCTGGGGCGAACTAATGAAAAACTGTTTTTT.

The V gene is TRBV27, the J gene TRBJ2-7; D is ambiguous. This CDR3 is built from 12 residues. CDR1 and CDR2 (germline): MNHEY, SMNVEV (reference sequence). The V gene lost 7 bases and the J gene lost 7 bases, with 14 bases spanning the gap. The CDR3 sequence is CASTTGSREQYF. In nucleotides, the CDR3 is TGTGCCAGCACCACGGGTTCCCGGGAGCAGTACTTC.

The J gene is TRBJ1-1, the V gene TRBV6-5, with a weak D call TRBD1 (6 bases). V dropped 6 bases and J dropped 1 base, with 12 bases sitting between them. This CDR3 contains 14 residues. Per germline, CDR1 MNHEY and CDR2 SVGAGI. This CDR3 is CASRATGWNTEAFF. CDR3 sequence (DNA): TGTGCCAGCAGAGCTACAGGGTGGAACACTGAAGCTTTCTTT.

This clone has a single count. CDR3 nucleotides: TGTGCCAGCAGCTTGGGACTTCTTTACGAGCAGTACTTC. Protein product: CASSLGLLYEQYF. This sequence joins TRBV5-4 and TRBJ2-7; D not certain. Germline V gene data show CDR1 as SGHNT and CDR2 as YYREEE (reference sequence). V lost 0 bases and J 4 bases, leaving 8 bases between the germline ends. This CDR3 has 13 residues.

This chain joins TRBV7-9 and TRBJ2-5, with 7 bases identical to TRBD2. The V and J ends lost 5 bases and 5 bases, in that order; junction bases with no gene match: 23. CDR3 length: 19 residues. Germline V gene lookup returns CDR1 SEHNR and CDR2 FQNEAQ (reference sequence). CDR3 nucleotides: TGTGCCAGCAGCCTACATCAAGACTCCCGACTAGCTTTCTGGGAGACCCAGTACTTC. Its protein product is CASSLHQDSRLAFWETQYF. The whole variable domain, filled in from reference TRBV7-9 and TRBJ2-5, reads DTGVSQNPRHKITKRGQNVTFRCDPISEHNRLYWYRQTLGQGPEFLTYFQNEAQLEKSRLLSDRFSAERPKGSFSTLEIQRTEQGDSAMYLCASSLHQDSRLAFWETQYFGPGTRLLVL.

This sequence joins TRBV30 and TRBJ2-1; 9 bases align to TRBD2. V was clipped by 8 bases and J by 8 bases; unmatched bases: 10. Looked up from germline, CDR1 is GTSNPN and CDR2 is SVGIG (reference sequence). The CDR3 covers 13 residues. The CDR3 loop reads CARGAGGGDEQFF. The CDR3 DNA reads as TGTGCCCGCGGGGCGGGAGGGGGGGATGAGCAGTTCTTC.

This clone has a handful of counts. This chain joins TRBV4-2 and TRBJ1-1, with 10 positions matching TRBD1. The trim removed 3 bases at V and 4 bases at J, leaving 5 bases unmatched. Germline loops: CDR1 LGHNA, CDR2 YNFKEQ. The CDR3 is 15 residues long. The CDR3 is CASSQETGGSTEAFF. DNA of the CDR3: TGTGCCAGCAGCCAGGAGACAGGGGGCAGCACTGAAGCTTTCTTT.

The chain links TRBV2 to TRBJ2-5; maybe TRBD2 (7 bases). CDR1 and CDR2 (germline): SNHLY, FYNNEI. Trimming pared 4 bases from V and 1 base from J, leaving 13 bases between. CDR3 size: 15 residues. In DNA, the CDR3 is TGTGCCAGCAGTGGGGGCGGGGGCCGCCAAGAGACCCAGTACTTC. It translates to CASSGGGGRQETQYF.

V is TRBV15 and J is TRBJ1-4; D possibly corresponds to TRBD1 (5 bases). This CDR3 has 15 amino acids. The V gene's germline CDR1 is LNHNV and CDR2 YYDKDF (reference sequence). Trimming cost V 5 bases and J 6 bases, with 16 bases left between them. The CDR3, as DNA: TGTGCCACCAGCTTGCAGGGCGGAAGTGATGAAAAACTGTTTTTT. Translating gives CATSLQGGSDEKLFF.

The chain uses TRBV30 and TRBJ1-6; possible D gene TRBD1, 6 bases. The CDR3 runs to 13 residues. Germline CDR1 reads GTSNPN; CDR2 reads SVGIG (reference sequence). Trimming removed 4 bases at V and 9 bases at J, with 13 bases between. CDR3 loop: CAWTGTTFSPLHF. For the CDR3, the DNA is TGTGCCTGGACCGGGACAACCTTTTCACCCCTCCACTTT.

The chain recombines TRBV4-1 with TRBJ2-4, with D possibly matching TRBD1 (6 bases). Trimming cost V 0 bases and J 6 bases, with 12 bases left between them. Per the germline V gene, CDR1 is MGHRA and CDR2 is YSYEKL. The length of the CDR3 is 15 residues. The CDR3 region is CASSQDNREGNIQYF. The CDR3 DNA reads TGCGCCAGCAGCCAAGATAACAGGGAAGGAAACATTCAGTACTTC.

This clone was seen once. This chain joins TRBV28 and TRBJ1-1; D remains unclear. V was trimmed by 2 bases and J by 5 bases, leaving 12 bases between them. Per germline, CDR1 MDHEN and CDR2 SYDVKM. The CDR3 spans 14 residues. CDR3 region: CASSLSQVRTEAFF. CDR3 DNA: TGTGCCAGCAGTTTAAGTCAGGTGCGAACTGAAGCTTTCTTT.

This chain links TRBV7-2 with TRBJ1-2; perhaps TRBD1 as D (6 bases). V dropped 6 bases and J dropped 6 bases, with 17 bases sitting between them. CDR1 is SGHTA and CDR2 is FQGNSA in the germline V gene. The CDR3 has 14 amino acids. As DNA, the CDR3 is TGTGCCAGCAGTCAGGGGATCCAGGGCAATGGCTACACCTTC. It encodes CASSQGIQGNGYTF.

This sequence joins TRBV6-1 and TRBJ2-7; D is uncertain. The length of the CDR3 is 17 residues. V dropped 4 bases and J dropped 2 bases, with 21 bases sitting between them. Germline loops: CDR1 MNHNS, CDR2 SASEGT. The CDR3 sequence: CASSVRYPGGVAYEQYF. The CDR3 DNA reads TGTGCCAGCAGTGTACGTTATCCCGGCGGAGTCGCCTACGAGCAGTACTTC.